This entry concerns a single TCR beta chain. The data stem from a study of T cell responses to AZD1222 COVID-19 vaccine. The assay was immunoSEQ multiplex PCR, and TCRdb's table has in-frame clones only and misses some. The sample lists 100,000 or so clones; about 90% were seen once. The germline V gene encodes CDR1 SGHTA and CDR2 FQGNSA. V shed 5 bases and J shed 8 bases, with 24 bases lying between them. The CDR3 has 16 residues. This specimen consisted of peripheral blood, obtained on day 0 of AZD1222 vaccination. This chain joins TRBV7-2 and TRBJ1-1; D is uncertain. The source of this sequence is an adult in good health. Written as DNA, the CDR3 is TGTGCCAGCAGCCTCCCTCTTAGGCGGGGAGGGAGGGAAGCTTTCTTT. It specifies CASSLPLRRGGREAFF.